One sample yielded the 6 T cell receptor beta chains listed below, sequenced in a study of blood T cell repertoires in COVID-19. The repertoire was sequenced with immunoSEQ multiplex PCR; TCRdb's copy has only in-frame clones and lacks some. The repertoire holds 150,000 to 200,000 clones, with 85% to 90% as singletons. Sequenced material: peripheral blood. The receptor set was obtained from an elderly woman in a cohort sampled during active or convalescent COVID-19.

This chain links TRBV27 with TRBJ2-3; 15 bases line up with TRBD2. Looked up from germline, CDR1 is MNHEY and CDR2 is SMNVEV (reference sequence). After removal of 5 bases from V and 3 bases from J, the junction contained 0 bases not matched to a gene. The CDR3 contains 15 residues. CDR3 amino acids: CASSGLAGGTDTQYF. Written as DNA, the CDR3 is TGTGCCAGCAGTGGACTAGCGGGAGGGACAGATACGCAGTATTTT.

The rearrangement joins TRBV7-2 to TRBJ2-5; TRBD2 agrees at 8 bases. The V segment lost 1 base and the J segment 6 bases; nucleotides outside the gene matches: 10. Germline V gives CDR1 SGHTA, CDR2 FQGNSA. The CDR3 is 16 amino acids. The CDR3 reads CASSLGPGGAVKTQYF. In DNA form, the CDR3 reads TGTGCCAGCAGCTTAGGACCCGGGGGGGCTGTTAAGACCCAGTACTTC.

Only one count was recorded for this clone. The CDR3 here is CASSFTGTNEKLFF. The CDR3 DNA sequence: TGTGCCAGCAGCTTTACAGGAACTAATGAAAAACTGTTTTTT. V is TRBV5-6 and J is TRBJ1-4; D possibly corresponds to TRBD1 (5 bases). This CDR3 has 14 amino acids. Trimming shortened V by 2 bases and J by 1 base, and 6 bases separated the two germline ends. Germline V lookup: CDR1 SGHDT, CDR2 YYEEEE.

This clone was seen a single time. The same CDR3 arises from other DNA sequences in this sample as well. The chain couples TRBV5-1 to TRBJ1-1; D is possibly TRBD1 (5 bases). The V gene's germline CDR1 is SGHRS and CDR2 YFSETQ. The CDR3 loop spans 13 amino acids. V shed 2 bases and J shed 1 base, with 6 bases lying between them. CDR3 amino acids: CASSLGENTEAFF. The CDR3 nucleotides are TGCGCCAGCAGCTTAGGGGAGAACACTGAAGCTTTCTTT.

The rearrangement joins TRBV11-3 to TRBJ1-1; the D gene is possibly TRBD1 (5 bases). V was cut by 3 bases and J by 4 bases, with 15 bases left in between. The CDR3 length is 15 residues. CDR1 is SGHNT, CDR2 YENEEA, per germline. The CDR3: CASSFSGGGATEAFF. In DNA, the CDR3 is TGTGCCAGCAGCTTCTCGGGAGGAGGGGCCACTGAAGCTTTCTTT.

The chain couples TRBV9 to TRBJ1-2, with TRBD1 identical over 9 bases. The CDR3 has 15 amino acids. V lost 3 bases, J lost 1 base, and 4 bases stayed unmatched. CDR1 and CDR2 from the germline V gene are SGDLS and YYNGEE. The chain's CDR3 is CASSDYRGLNYGYTF. CDR3 DNA sequence: TGTGCCAGCAGCGACTACAGGGGGCTTAACTATGGCTACACCTTC.